This T cell receptor beta chain was identified in a study of molecular identifiers for immune sequencing clone quantification. The CDR3 is made up of 16 amino acids. Germline loops: CDR1 LGHNA, CDR2 YSLEER. V trimming: 9 bases; J trimming: 10 bases; junction bases outside the gene matches: 19. This clonotype appeared many times. Preparation of the bulk TCR libraries relied on previously described methods and listed TCR primers. One entry per CDR3 protein, called by TCRdb with MiXCR from the PCR reads. In the table there are over 600,000 distinct CDR3 sequences, nearly 20% of which are singletons. Sequences were obtained from naive CD8+ T cells from blood, with Jurkat cell RNA spiked in. Subset defined: FACS-sorted CD8+CD4-CCR7+CD45RA+ naive T cells. The TCR originated in a human donor in good health. Some libraries in this study had Jurkat cell RNA spiked in. The chain links TRBV4-3 to TRBJ2-1, with 9 bases matching TRBD2. CDR3 in amino acids: CASAMEAGSGGREQFF. Written as DNA, the CDR3 is TGCGCCAGTGCCATGGAGGCTGGTAGCGGGGGAAGGGAGCAGTTCTTC.